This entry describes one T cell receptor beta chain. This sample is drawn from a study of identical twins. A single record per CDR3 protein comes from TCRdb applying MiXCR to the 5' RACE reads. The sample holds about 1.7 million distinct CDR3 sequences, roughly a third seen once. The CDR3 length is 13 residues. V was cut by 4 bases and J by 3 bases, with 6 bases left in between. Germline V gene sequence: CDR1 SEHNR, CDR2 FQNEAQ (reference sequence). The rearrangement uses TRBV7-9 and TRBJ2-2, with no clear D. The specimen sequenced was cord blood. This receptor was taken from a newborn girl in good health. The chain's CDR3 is CASSSSYTGELFF. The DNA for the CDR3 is TGTGCCAGCAGCTCCTCATACACCGGGGAGCTGTTTTTT. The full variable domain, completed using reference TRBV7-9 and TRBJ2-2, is DTGVSQNPRHKITKRGQNVTFRCDPISEHNRLYWYRQTLGQGPEFLTYFQNEAQLEKSRLLSDRFSAERPKGSFSTLEIQRTEQGDSAMYLCASSSSYTGELFFGEGSRLTVL.